This T cell receptor beta chain was identified in a study of early T cells in non-severe SARS-CoV-2 infection (TCRdb year 2021). With regard to the full study: Because TCR sequencing relied on bulk RNA taken from unsorted whole blood, pairing of alpha and beta chains was not possible.

Looking up the germline V gene yields CDR1 SGHVS and CDR2 FNYEAQ. The germline V and J ends show losses of 2 bases and 3 bases respectively, and no gene match explains 6 bases of the junction. From its cysteine to its phenylalanine, the CDR3 spans 16 amino acids. Of all the DNA, just the CDR3 is kept, 48 bases in frame from base 1. The method behind the library was 5' RACE. Sequencing was performed on a NextSeq 500. In the TCR library protocol, unique molecular identifiers were attached to individual cDNA molecules to correct for PCR bias and sequencing error. Both TCR alpha and beta chains were sequenced, and tight co-correlation was observed between alpha and beta sequence abundances in each sample. On the authors' methods: Decombinator V4 was used to perform V gene, J gene and CDR3 annotation of TCR sequences. TCRs were defined as expanded if a significant change between any two time points was detected under a Poisson model with p below 0.0001. TCR abundances were normalised to the total number of TCRs sequenced in each sample and reported as counts per million. TRAV1-2 paired with TRAJ12, TRAJ20 or TRAJ33 defined MAIT TCRs, while TRAV10 paired with TRAJ18 defined iNKT TCRs. VDJdb, accessed 1 November 2021, was searched for CMV, EBV and SARS-CoV-2 annotated TCRs, with TCRs annotated for multiple antigens excluded. Using fastp at Q25 and MiXCR, TCRdb reprocessed the public reads and kept productive beta chains. Identical CDR3 protein sequences are pooled into one entry, listed with their most common genes and DNA. The V and J calls shown here were made by TCRdb, not taken from the authors' results. A total of fewer than 40,000 distinct CDR3 sequences appear in this sample, roughly 5.7% of them only once. Under 6% of the sample rests with the top ten.

The study was a case-control design nested within a healthcare worker cohort in London, UK, with weekly nasopharyngeal swab PCR tests and blood sampling. Healthcare workers were recruited between 23 and 31 March 2020, during the week of the UK lockdown, and were followed weekly for up to about 15 weeks. The paper as a whole reports these results and caveats: Matching against VDJdb was skewed toward anti-spike CD8 responses, likely underestimated virus-specific expansions, and missed private and CD4 specificities.

The table lists this clonotype with many counts. It lacks a known antigen. No quality values exist for individual bases; no much larger clone is one base distant. Sample: whole blood. The rearrangement combines TRBV7-6 with TRBJ2-5; a stretch of 10 junction bases matches TRBD2. The TCR sequence derives from an adult who was a healthcare worker with PCR-confirmed SARS-CoV-2 infection or an uninfected control (not recorded which). The DNA sequence reads TGTGCCAGCAGCTTACCCCAAGGGACTAGCGAAGAGACCCAGTACTTC. It translates to CASSLPQGTSEETQYF.